The clone carrying this T cell receptor beta chain was seen ten or more times. Its antigen is still unknown. MiXCR, run by TCRdb on the 5' RACE reads, gives a single entry per CDR3 protein. The table shows about 210,000 distinct CDR3 sequences, with approximately 10% occurring only once. This entry is derived from a study of T-cell memory formation after mild COVID-19. Across the whole study: Largely, the TCR clusters proved donor specific.

Study conclusions and caveats: Whether day 37 second-wave clones are SARS-CoV-2-specific was not confirmed. CD4+ clones that contracted lay mainly in CM and EM; CD8+ ones lay in EMRA.

There are 13 residues in the CDR3. Trimming stripped 7 bases from V and 0 bases from J, with 8 bases between. Germline lookup yields CDR1 MNHNY and CDR2 SVGAGI (reference sequence). This rearrangement joins TRBV6-6 to TRBJ2-3; D tentatively fits TRBD1 or TRBD2 (5 bases each). The source material was PBMCs or a T cell subset sorted from them (not recorded which). The clonotype originates from a man younger than 35 who had mild COVID-19 (a few samples of this study predate the infection). Cell type and time point are not known. The CDR3: CASTRDSTDTQYF. CDR3 DNA: TGTGCCAGCACCCGGGACAGCACAGATACGCAGTATTTT.